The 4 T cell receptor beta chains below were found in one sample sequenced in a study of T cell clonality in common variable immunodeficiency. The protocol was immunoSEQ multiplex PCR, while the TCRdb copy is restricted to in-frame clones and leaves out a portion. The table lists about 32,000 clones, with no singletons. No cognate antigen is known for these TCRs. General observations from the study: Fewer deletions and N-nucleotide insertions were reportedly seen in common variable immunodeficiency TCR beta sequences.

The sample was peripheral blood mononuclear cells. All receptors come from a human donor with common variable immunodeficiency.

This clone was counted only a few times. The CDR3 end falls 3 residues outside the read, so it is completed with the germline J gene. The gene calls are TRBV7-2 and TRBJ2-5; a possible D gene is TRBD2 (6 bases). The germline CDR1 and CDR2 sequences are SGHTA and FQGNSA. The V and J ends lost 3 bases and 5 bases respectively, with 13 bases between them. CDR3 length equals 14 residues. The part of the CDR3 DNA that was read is TGTGCCAGCAGCTTCACTAGCCCTCTTGAGACC. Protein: CASSFTSPLET. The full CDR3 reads CASSFTSPLETQYF. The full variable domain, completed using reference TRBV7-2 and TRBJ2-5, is GAGVSQSPSNKVTEKGKDVELRCDPISGHTALYWYRQSLGQGLEFLIYFQGNSAPDKSGLPSDRFSAERTGGSVSTLTIQRTQQEDSAVYLCASSFTSPLETQYFGPGTRLLVL.

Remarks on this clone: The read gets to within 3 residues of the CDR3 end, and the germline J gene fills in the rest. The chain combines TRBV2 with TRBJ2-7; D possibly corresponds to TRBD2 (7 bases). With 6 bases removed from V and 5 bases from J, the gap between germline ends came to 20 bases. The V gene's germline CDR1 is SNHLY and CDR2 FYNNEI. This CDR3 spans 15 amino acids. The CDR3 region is CASRGGGGANNEQYF. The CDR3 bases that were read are TGTGCCAGCAGGGGTGGGGGGGGCGCTAACAACGAG.

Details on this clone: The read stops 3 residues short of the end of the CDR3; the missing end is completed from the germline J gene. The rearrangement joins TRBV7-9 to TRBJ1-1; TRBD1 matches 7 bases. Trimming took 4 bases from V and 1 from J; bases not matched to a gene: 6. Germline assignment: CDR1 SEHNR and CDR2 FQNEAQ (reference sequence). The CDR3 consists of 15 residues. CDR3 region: CASSSWDSSNTEAFF. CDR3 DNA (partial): TGTGCCAGCAGCTCATGGGACAGCTCGAACACTGAA. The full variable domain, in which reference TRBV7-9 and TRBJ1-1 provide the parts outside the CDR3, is DTGVSQNPRHKITKRGQNVTFRCDPISEHNRLYWYRQTLGQGPEFLTYFQNEAQLEKSRLLSDRFSAERPKGSFSTLEIQRTEQGDSAMYLCASSSWDSSNTEAFFGQGTRLTVV.

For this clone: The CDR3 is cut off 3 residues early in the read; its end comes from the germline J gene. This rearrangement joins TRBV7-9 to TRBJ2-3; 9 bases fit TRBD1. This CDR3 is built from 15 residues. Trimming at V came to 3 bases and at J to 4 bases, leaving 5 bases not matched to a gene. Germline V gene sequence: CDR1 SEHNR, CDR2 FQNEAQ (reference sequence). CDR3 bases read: TGTGCCAGCAGCTTGGACAGGGGCCCCCCAGATACG. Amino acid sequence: CASSLDRGPPDT. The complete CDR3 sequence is CASSLDRGPPDTQYF.